This TCR beta chain emerged from a study of radiation and T cells in renal cell carcinoma (dated by TCRdb to 2020 to 2021). Notes on the research overall: Samples were obtained from a clinical trial, in which 15 Gy stereotactic body radiation therapy was delivered to primary renal cell carcinomas and nephrectomy was performed 4 weeks later. Across all 53 samples, 4,016,671 unique CDR3 nucleotide sequences, encoding 2,658,974 unique CDR3 amino acid sequences, were identified. In total, 50 or so samples underwent TCR beta sequencing: some 26 tumors plus 27 peripheral blood samples. Study-wide conclusions, independent of this receptor: Changes in the blood repertoire were not tracked past 4 weeks after treatment. Because no pretreatment tumor biopsies were available, whether clonotypes were present in the tumor at baseline could not be determined. In blood, the top tumor clonotypes increased from baseline to 2 weeks after radiation and then shrank by 4 weeks, which suggests a temporary expansion of tumor-resident clones. Effects of radiation dose or scheduling on the TCR repertoire could not be addressed with the single-armed trial design.

TCR beta libraries were generated from genomic DNA with the immunoSEQ kit, following the manufacturer's recommendations. To prepare libraries, a first multiplex PCR with proprietary primers was run, followed by a second PCR that added unique barcodes, and a bead cleanup was done after each round. Each sample batch included a kit-provided positive control reaction and a negative control reaction. The final libraries were assessed on an Agilent 4200 TapeStation D1000 ScreenTape, pooled by volume, and quantified by qPCR. Sequencing was performed on an Illumina NextSeq500 with a MidOutput 150-cycle cartridge, and 156 Read1 and 15 Index1 cycles were run with kit custom primers. The pooled library was loaded at roughly 0.98 pM with a roughly 20% PhiX control spike-in. Regarding the original processing steps: Vendor-processed data were analyzed in R, with a clonotype defined as all T cells sharing the same CDR3 nucleotide sequence. For clone abundance analyses, frequencies were normalized to the 10,000 most abundant clones per sample. Before analysis, public T cell clones were removed, and these numbered fewer than five per sample on average. A difference in abundance of at least 32-fold between compartments was used to define tumor-enriched and baseline blood-enriched clonotypes. A beta-binomial differential abundance model was used to identify clonotypes that were expanded or contracted between blood time points. Tumor-blood repertoire similarity was measured with the Baroni-Urbani and Buser coefficient, and group comparisons used two-tailed Wilcoxon tests in R. Held by TCRdb, this immuneACCESS table contains in-frame sequences only and omits some clones. Under half of the omission traces to an unresolved V gene where checked; the cause of the rest is unknown. Clonal size and the V and J genes are those of that table, whereas D and trimming came from the DNA. The sample table holds approximately 75,000 clones, of which more than 75% were seen once. The top ten clones comprise roughly 6.3% of the sample.

The sample's time point, from its label and the paper: blood 2 weeks post-SBRT. This specimen's treatment or condition label, per the study, means: 15 Gy SBRT to primary tumor, nephrectomy 4 weeks later. To follow tumor-enriched clonotypes, peripheral blood was collected serially from radiation-treated patients at baseline and again at 2 weeks and 4 weeks after SBRT. Every patient's renal cell carcinoma showed clear cell pathology. The QIAamp DNA Blood Mini Kit (Qiagen) was used to prepare genomic DNA for TCR sequencing. Only samples passing all quality control checks were included in the analyses. In regard to this clone: The antigen it binds to is not known. No much larger clone is present one base from it, and per-base qualities are unavailable.

The source material was blood, sampled from a patient whose treatment included radiotherapy and nephrectomy. The source is a man between 60 and 75 years old with renal cell carcinoma.

The CDR3 here reads CASSLDWRAGTQYF. The nucleotides are TGTGCCAGCAGCTTAGACTGGAGGGCCGGGACCCAGTACTTC. Recombination connected TRBV7-2 to TRBJ2-5; TRBD2 is a weak D gene call, 6 bases matching. V is reduced by 1 base and J by 7 bases, leaving a spacing of 13 bases between them. The CDR3 numbers 14 residues from cysteine through phenylalanine. Just CDR3 DNA is preserved here, 42 bases in frame from base 1. Sequences SGHTA (CDR1) and FQGNSA (CDR2) are obtained from the germline V gene.